A single sample is the source of the 15 T cell receptor beta chains below, sequenced in a study of tumour-infiltrating T cells in Burkitt lymphoma (TCRdb year 2020). Library generation was performed with the immunoSEQ multiplex PCR assay. TCRdb provides this immuneACCESS table in a form limited to in-frame rearrangements. Some clones are lacking; in checked studies, under half of them reflect an unresolved V gene, and why the rest are absent is not known. This sample comprises over a thousand clones, about 10% of them detected only once. Approximately 4.8% of the sample is taken by the ten largest. The specimen sequenced was tumor tissue. The source of these receptors is a human donor with Burkitt lymphoma.

The V and J genes are TRBV4-2 and TRBJ2-1, with 10 positions matching TRBD2. The V and J ends lost 0 bases and 4 bases, in that order; junction bases with no gene match: 6. CDR1 and CDR2 from the germline V gene are LGHNA and YNFKEQ. This CDR3 is 17 amino acids long. CDR3 in amino acids: CASSQEAGGVSYNEQFF. The CDR3 nucleotides are TGTGCCAGCAGCCAAGAAGCGGGGGGGGTAAGTTACAATGAGCAGTTCTTC.

This clone is large by share. The chain employs TRBV5-1 and TRBJ2-7, with TRBD2 identical over 9 bases. The V gene's germline CDR1 is SGHRS and CDR2 YFSETQ. This CDR3 region has 16 residues. Unmatched junction bases numbered 9, after V lost 4 bases and J lost 1 base. CDR3 sequence: CASSPFSGGLSYEQYF. CDR3 sequence (DNA): TGCGCCAGCAGCCCCTTTAGCGGGGGCCTATCCTACGAGCAGTACTTC.

This chain uses TRBV27 with TRBJ1-5; possible D gene TRBD1, 5 bases. The CDR3 is made up of 16 amino acids. V dropped 6 bases and J dropped 0 bases, with 15 bases sitting between them. Looked up from germline, CDR1 is MNHEY and CDR2 is SMNVEV (reference sequence). CDR3 in DNA: TGTGCCAGCAGCCGTCGAGGGGACGGTAGCAATCAGCCCCAGCATTTT. Its protein product is CASSRRGDGSNQPQHF.

This chain joins TRBV29-1 and TRBJ1-1; weak D call: TRBD1 (6 bases). Trimming removed 7 bases from V and 1 base from J, with 13 bases in between. This CDR3 has 13 amino acids. Germline loops: CDR1 SQVTM, CDR2 ANQGSEA. The CDR3 loop is CSARQARNTEAFF. The CDR3 DNA sequence: TGCAGCGCTCGACAGGCAAGGAACACTGAAGCTTTCTTT. The whole variable domain, remainder taken from reference TRBV29-1 and TRBJ1-1, is SAVISQKPSRDICQRGTSLTIQCQVDSQVTMMFWYRQQPGQSLTLIATANQGSEATYESGFVIDKFPISRPNLTFSTLTVSNMSPEDSSIYLCSARQARNTEAFFGQGTRLTVV.

This clone was seen a few times. The genes are TRBV5-1 and TRBJ1-3; unclear D gene. With 4 bases removed from V and 9 bases from J, the gap between germline ends came to 17 bases. The CDR3 length is 14 residues. Germline V gives CDR1 SGHRS, CDR2 YFSETQ. The DNA for the CDR3 is TGCGCCAGCAGCCTCTTTAGAGGAGTCGGCACCATATATTTT. Amino acid sequence: CASSLFRGVGTIYF.

The J gene is TRBJ1-5, the V gene TRBV30; no definite D call. V was cut by 1 base and J by 5 bases, with 18 bases left in between. CDR1 is GTSNPN and CDR2 is SVGIG in the germline V gene (reference sequence). The CDR3 consists of 16 residues. The CDR3, as DNA: TGTGCCTGGAGTGCGAGGGCAGGCGTTATCGATCAGCCCCAGCATTTT. It translates to CAWSARAGVIDQPQHF.

This clone was seen a few times. This chain connects TRBV5-1 to TRBJ2-6; D remains unclear. CDR1 is SGHRS and CDR2 is YFSETQ in the germline V gene. Between the trimmed V and J ends, which lost 4 bases and 0 bases, there was a span of 11 bases. There are 16 residues in the CDR3. As DNA, the CDR3 is TGCGCCAGCAGCGCCACAGTGACCTCTGGGGCCAACGTCCTGACTTTC. It specifies CASSATVTSGANVLTF. Combining the CDR3 with reference TRBV5-1 and TRBJ2-6 gives the whole variable domain KAGVTQTPRYLIKTRGQQVTLSCSPISGHRSVSWYQQTPGQGLQFLFEYFSETQRNKGNFPGRFSGRQFSNSRSEMNVSTLELGDSALYLCASSATVTSGANVLTFGAGSRLTVL.

The J gene is TRBJ2-2, the V gene TRBV4-2; 9 bases fit TRBD2. CDR3 length: 17 amino acids. Germline lookup yields CDR1 LGHNA and CDR2 YNFKEQ. The V segment lost 3 bases and the J segment 6 bases; nucleotides outside the gene matches: 11. CDR3 residues: CASSQRAGGLFAGELFF. In DNA form, the CDR3 reads TGTGCCAGCAGCCAGAGAGCGGGGGGACTGTTCGCCGGGGAGCTGTTTTTT.

In this sample, this clone turned up a few times. The chain joins TRBV29-1 to TRBJ2-7; 11 nucleotides line up with TRBD1. Germline CDR1 is SQVTM and CDR2 is ANQGSEA. The CDR3 extends over 13 amino acids. J lost 3 bases, V lost 5 bases, and 3 bases had no gene match. This chain's CDR3 is CSVRTGGGYEQYF. The DNA for the CDR3 is TGCAGCGTTCGGACAGGGGGCGGCTACGAGCAGTACTTC.

This clone has only a few counts. The CDR3 reads CSARDYNEQFF. CDR3 sequence (DNA): TGCAGTGCTCGGGACTACAATGAGCAGTTCTTC. The chain couples TRBV20-1 to TRBJ2-1; a weak D match, TRBD2 (5 bases). Germline CDR1 reads DFQATT; CDR2 reads SNEGSKA (reference sequence). Trimming left V 5 bases short and J 3 bases short, with 5 bases between. The CDR3 is 11 amino acids.

This clone has more than one count but fewer than ten. The chain carries TRBV19 and TRBJ2-7, with 9 nucleotides matching TRBD1. This CDR3 is built from 16 residues. J was trimmed by 3 bases and V by 7 bases; bases with no gene match: 13. CDR1 LNHDA and CDR2 SQIVND come from the germline V gene (reference sequence). This CDR3 reads CASTPGGGQGFYEQYF. The CDR3 nucleotides are TGTGCCAGTACTCCGGGGGGAGGACAGGGGTTCTACGAGCAGTACTTC.

This chain links TRBV27 with TRBJ1-1; no clear D gene. V was trimmed by 2 bases and J by 0 bases, leaving 13 bases between them. The CDR3 runs to 16 residues. Germline CDR1 MNHEY, CDR2 SMNVEV (reference sequence). The CDR3 region is CASSLTVGGMNTEAFF. As DNA, the CDR3 is TGTGCCAGCAGTTTAACGGTCGGAGGGATGAACACTGAAGCTTTCTTT.

The rearrangement links TRBV28 to TRBJ1-4; the match to TRBD1 covers 10 bases. The V gene's germline CDR1 is MDHEN and CDR2 SYDVKM. V trimming: 5 bases; J trimming: 7 bases; junction bases outside the gene matches: 7. The CDR3 has 15 residues. This CDR3 is CASSQKTGGVEKLFF. As DNA, the CDR3 is TGTGCCAGCAGTCAAAAGACAGGGGGCGTTGAAAAACTGTTTTTT. Based on the CDR3 plus reference TRBV28 and TRBJ1-4, the full variable domain is DVKVTQSSRYLVKRTGEKVFLECVQDMDHENMFWYRQDPGLGLRLIYFSYDVKMKEKGDIPEGYSVSREKKERFSLILESASTNQTSMYLCASSQKTGGVEKLFFGSGTQLSVL.

The V call is TRBV9, the J call TRBJ2-5; TRBD2 agrees at 9 bases. The CDR3 sequence is 15 residues long. J gave up 4 bases and V 3 bases, and 7 bases lay outside the gene matches. Germline V gene data show CDR1 as SGDLS and CDR2 as YYNGEE. The CDR3 DNA is TGTGCCAGCAGCGCACGCGGGGGGGCCTCAGAGACCCAGTACTTC. As protein: CASSARGGASETQYF. The full variable domain, rest sourced from reference TRBV9 and TRBJ2-5, is DSGVTQTPKHLITATGQRVTLRCSPRSGDLSVYWYQQSLDQGLQFLIQYYNGEERAKGNILERFSAQQFPDLHSELNLSSLELGDSALYFCASSARGGASETQYFGPGTRLLVL.

This clone was found a few times. The chain couples TRBV5-8 to TRBJ1-1; D unresolved. Trimming cost V 2 bases and J 0 bases, with 2 bases left between them. This CDR3 is 12 amino acids long. Germline lookup yields CDR1 SGHTS and CDR2 YDEGEE. CDR3 DNA sequence: TGTGCCAGCAGCTTACTGAACACTGAAGCTTTCTTT. Encoded protein: CASSLLNTEAFF.